Shown below are 9 T cell receptor beta chains from a single sample sequenced in a study of blood T cell repertoires in COVID-19. Some clones are missing from TCRdb's copy, which holds only in-frame ones; the method was immunoSEQ multiplex PCR. The sample includes 220,000 or so clones, 80% to 85% seen only once; the top ten take about 7%. The specimen was PBMCs or T cells enriched from blood (not recorded which). These receptors were obtained from a woman aged 35 to 49 who had recovered from COVID-19.

The chain links TRBV7-9 to TRBJ1-5, with D unresolved. This CDR3 comprises 12 residues. CDR1 and CDR2 (germline): SEHNR, FQNEAQ (reference sequence). V gave up 5 bases and J gave up 3 bases, with 5 bases separating them. The CDR3 loop is CASSPTNQPQHF. CDR3 bases: TGTGCCAGCAGCCCTACCAATCAGCCCCAGCATTTT.

V gene TRBV5-1 combines with J gene TRBJ1-2; tentative D call: TRBD1 (6 bases). V was shortened by 2 bases and J by 0 bases, with 11 bases between the two germline ends. The CDR3 is 15 residues long. CDR1 and CDR2 (germline): SGHRS, YFSETQ. CDR3 in DNA: TGCGCCAGCAGCTTTACAGGGCGAACTAACTATGGCTACACCTTC. It translates to CASSFTGRTNYGYTF.

The rearrangement links TRBV27 to TRBJ1-2; D is possibly TRBD1 (5 bases). CDR1 MNHEY and CDR2 SMNVEV come from the germline V gene (reference sequence). V was trimmed by 5 bases and J by 2 bases, leaving 21 bases between them. There are 17 residues in the CDR3. The CDR3 nucleotides read TGTGCCAGCAGTCCTCTCGGAGGGGCAGGGAGGAACTATGGCTACACCTTC. It specifies CASSPLGGAGRNYGYTF.

The gene calls are TRBV7-9 and TRBJ1-6; TRBD1 agrees at 7 bases. Unmatched junction bases numbered 7, after V lost 5 bases and J lost 9 bases. This CDR3 spans 14 amino acids. Germline assignment: CDR1 SEHNR and CDR2 FQNEAQ (reference sequence). Written as DNA, the CDR3 is TGTGCCAGCAGCGCCGACAGGGACGGTTCACCCCTCCACTTT. This sequence encodes CASSADRDGSPLHF.

CDR3 bases: TGTGCCATCCCGGGACAGGGGGCTGGAGGCACTGAAGCTTTCTTT. It translates to CAIPGQGAGGTEAFF. J is TRBJ1-1 and V is TRBV7-9; 12 positions match TRBD1. The germline gives CDR1 SEHNR, CDR2 FQNEAQ (reference sequence). The CDR3 is 15 residues long. The ends lost 10 bases at V and 4 bases at J; junction bases unmatched: 10.

This clone was counted a single time. The chain links TRBV7-2 to TRBJ2-1, with 8 positions matching TRBD2. After removal of 5 bases from V and 10 bases from J, the junction contained 4 bases not matched to a gene. The germline V gene has CDR1 SGHTA and CDR2 FQGNSA. The CDR3 has 12 amino acids. The CDR3 sequence is CASSPLAGEQFF. Written as DNA, the CDR3 is TGTGCCAGCAGCCCGCTAGCGGGCGAGCAGTTCTTC.

The chain recombines TRBV5-5 with TRBJ1-2; possibly TRBD1 for D (5 bases). V was pared by 2 bases and J by 4 bases, with 9 bases between. The CDR3 covers 13 residues. Germline V lookup: CDR1 SGHKS, CDR2 YYEKEE (reference sequence). The CDR3, as DNA: TGTGCCAGCAGCTTACAACAGGTCTATGGCTACACCTTC. Protein: CASSLQQVYGYTF.

The chain links TRBV2 to TRBJ1-5; D not certain. Germline CDR1 and CDR2: SNHLY and FYNNEI. The CDR3 consists of 13 residues. Trimming removed 6 bases from V and 5 bases from J, with 11 bases in between. The CDR3 nucleotides read TGTGCCAGCAGGAACAATCCCCATCAGCCCCAGCATTTT. It encodes CASRNNPHQPQHF.

The CDR3 sequence is CASSPSRRYRDGYTF. Written as DNA, the CDR3 is TGTGCCAGCAGTCCCTCAAGGAGGTACAGGGATGGCTACACCTTC. This rearrangement joins TRBV28 to TRBJ1-2; weak D call: TRBD1 (6 bases). This CDR3 is 15 amino acids long. The V gene lost 5 bases and the J gene lost 6 bases, with 19 bases spanning the gap. Germline CDR1 MDHEN, CDR2 SYDVKM.